This TCR beta chain is from a study of cytomegalovirus exposure and HLA in healthy donors. The overall study: There were some 120 million unique TCR beta sequences, drawn from approximately 180 million T cells, in an earlier analysis. Study results and limitations: While the bulk of TCR sequences proved rare, some public TCRs turned up in many donors. A list of approximately 160 TCR beta chains associated with cytomegalovirus was given.

CDR1 is MGHRA, CDR2 YSYEKL, per germline. V lost 4 bases to trimming and J lost 2 bases; unmatched junction nucleotides: 2. The CDR3 covers 15 residues. The PCR used 60 Vbeta and 13 Jbeta primers. Sequencing used immunoSEQ multiplex PCR; TCRdb keeps in-frame clones, though not all of them. The sample contains 150,000 to 200,000 clones, less than 90% of which appear only once. Turning to this clone: Antigen: not known.

This chain links TRBV4-1 with TRBJ2-7; 13 bases fit TRBD2. This receptor was obtained from a man aged 45-60 years in good health and CMV-seropositive. The sequencing sample was made of PBMCs. CDR3 region: CASSPGTSGTYEQYF. As DNA, the CDR3 is TGCGCCAGCAGCCCTGGGACTAGCGGGACCTACGAGCAGTACTTC.